This is a list of T cell receptor beta chains from one sample in a study of cytomegalovirus exposure and HLA in healthy donors. TCRdb's copy holds only in-frame clones and misses some; the assay was immunoSEQ multiplex PCR. The sample holds some 130,000 clones; 76% are singletons and the top ten take approximately 2%. Sequencing was performed on PBMCs. These receptors were obtained from a female donor in good health and CMV-seropositive. The CDR3 runs from the conserved cysteine through the conserved F or W. The order of the fields is clone size, J gene, V gene, CDR3 length, D gene, CDR3 protein, CDR3 DNA. The D gene is left open where the match is weak. Only part of the rows carry a size: once, few, many, or a class if the clone is expanded.

clone_size: once; j_call: TRBJ1-5; v_call: TRBV9; cdr3_length: 15; d_call: NA; cdr3_aa: CASSVGGGGREPQHF; cdr3_nt: TGTGCCAGCAGCGTAGGTGGGGGTGGGAGGGAGCCCCAGCATTTT
clone_size: NA; j_call: TRBJ1-5; v_call: TRBV6-1; cdr3_length: 15; d_call: TRBD1; cdr3_aa: CASSETQQGYQPQHF; cdr3_nt: TGTGCCAGCAGTGAAACGCAACAGGGGTATCAGCCCCAGCATTTT
clone_size: NA; j_call: TRBJ1-6; v_call: TRBV18; cdr3_length: 15; d_call: NA; cdr3_aa: CASSPGPTINSPLHF; cdr3_nt: TGTGCCAGCTCACCTGGGCCTACAATTAATTCACCCCTCCACTTT
clone_size: NA; j_call: TRBJ1-1; v_call: TRBV15; cdr3_length: 14; d_call: NA; cdr3_aa: CATSRARGNTEAFF; cdr3_nt: TGTGCCACCAGCAGGGCCAGGGGGAACACTGAAGCTTTCTTT
clone_size: few; j_call: TRBJ1-5; v_call: TRBV6-5; cdr3_length: 16; d_call: NA; cdr3_aa: CASSYQNRPGLEPQHF; cdr3_nt: TGTGCCAGCAGTTACCAAAACAGGCCCGGCTTAGAGCCCCAGCATTTT
clone_size: few; j_call: TRBJ2-5; v_call: TRBV9; cdr3_length: 12; d_call: NA; cdr3_aa: CASSVTSETQYF; cdr3_nt: TGTGCCAGCAGCGTAACATCGGAGACCCAGTACTTC
clone_size: NA; j_call: TRBJ2-7; v_call: TRBV5-1; cdr3_length: 15; d_call: TRBD2; cdr3_aa: CASSLTSGVSYEQYF; cdr3_nt: TGCGCCAGCAGCTTGACTAGCGGGGTCTCCTACGAGCAGTACTTC
clone_size: NA; j_call: TRBJ2-3; v_call: TRBV5-5; cdr3_length: 16; d_call: NA; cdr3_aa: CASSHIKKADGDTQYF; cdr3_nt: TGTGCCAGCAGCCACATCAAGAAAGCCGACGGGGATACGCAGTATTTT
clone_size: NA; j_call: TRBJ2-7; v_call: TRBV5-1; cdr3_length: 15; d_call: TRBD2; cdr3_aa: CASSSRGGRSYEQYF; cdr3_nt: TGCGCCAGCAGCTCCCGGGGGGGGCGCTCCTACGAGCAGTACTTC
clone_size: once; j_call: TRBJ1-2; v_call: TRBV6-1; cdr3_length: 14; d_call: NA; cdr3_aa: CASSEGPGDYGYTF; cdr3_nt: TGTGCCAGCAGTGAAGGTCCAGGGGACTATGGCTACACCTTC
clone_size: few; j_call: TRBJ2-1; v_call: TRBV4-1; cdr3_length: 15; d_call: TRBD2; cdr3_aa: CASSQGGLAGFEQFF; cdr3_nt: TGCGCCAGCAGCCAAGGAGGGCTAGCGGGCTTTGAGCAGTTCTTC
clone_size: NA; j_call: TRBJ1-2; v_call: TRBV29-1; cdr3_length: 15; d_call: NA; cdr3_aa: CSVEAPPTGNYGYTF; cdr3_nt: TGCAGCGTTGAAGCTCCCCCGACAGGCAACTATGGCTACACCTTC
clone_size: NA; j_call: TRBJ2-3; v_call: TRBV15; cdr3_length: 20; d_call: TRBD2; cdr3_aa: CATSRDPGTPPGLLTDTQYF; cdr3_nt: TGTGCCACCAGCAGAGATCCTGGGACTCCACCGGGACTACTCACAGATACGCAGTATTTT
clone_size: NA; j_call: TRBJ2-2; v_call: TRBV2; cdr3_length: 16; d_call: TRBD2; cdr3_aa: CAGGVGASGNVGELFF; cdr3_nt: TGTGCCGGGGGAGTTGGGGCTAGCGGGAATGTCGGGGAGCTGTTTTTT
clone_size: NA; j_call: TRBJ1-5; v_call: TRBV18; cdr3_length: 14; d_call: TRBD1; cdr3_aa: CASSLGTGGQPQHF; cdr3_nt: TGTGCCAGCTCACTTGGGACAGGGGGTCAGCCCCAGCATTTT
clone_size: NA; j_call: TRBJ1-2; v_call: TRBV9; cdr3_length: 15; d_call: NA; cdr3_aa: CASSPQQGLVYGYTF; cdr3_nt: TGTGCCAGCAGCCCCCAACAGGGCCTAGTCTATGGCTACACCTTC
clone_size: NA; j_call: TRBJ1-2; v_call: TRBV14; cdr3_length: 14; d_call: NA; cdr3_aa: CASSQGAGNDGYTF; cdr3_nt: TGTGCCAGCAGCCAAGGGGCGGGGAACGATGGCTACACCTTC
clone_size: NA; j_call: TRBJ2-7; v_call: TRBV18; cdr3_length: 16; d_call: TRBD2; cdr3_aa: CASSPGTSGSLWEQYF; cdr3_nt: TGTGCCAGCTCCCCCGGGACTAGCGGGAGTCTTTGGGAGCAGTACTTC
clone_size: once; j_call: TRBJ2-1; v_call: TRBV6-1; cdr3_length: 17; d_call: NA; cdr3_aa: CASSEGRRGLASNEQFF; cdr3_nt: TGTGCCAGCAGTGAAGGCCGGAGGGGGCTAGCTTCCAATGAGCAGTTCTTC
clone_size: NA; j_call: TRBJ2-5; v_call: TRBV25-1; cdr3_length: 15; d_call: NA; cdr3_aa: CASSESLTSSETQYF; cdr3_nt: TGTGCCAGCAGTGAATCCCTAACTAGCTCTGAGACCCAGTACTTC
clone_size: NA; j_call: TRBJ2-1; v_call: TRBV30; cdr3_length: 15; d_call: TRBD2; cdr3_aa: CAWNHLTGGTNEQFF; cdr3_nt: TGTGCCTGGAATCACTTAACGGGAGGCACCAATGAGCAGTTCTTC
clone_size: once; j_call: TRBJ2-7; v_call: TRBV5-1; cdr3_length: 15; d_call: TRBD2; cdr3_aa: CASSLVAGELYEQYF; cdr3_nt: TGCGCCAGCAGCTTGGTAGCGGGAGAACTCTACGAGCAGTACTTC
clone_size: few; j_call: TRBJ2-7; v_call: TRBV6-4; cdr3_length: 15; d_call: NA; cdr3_aa: CASGQGKTHSYEQYF; cdr3_nt: TGTGCCAGCGGGCAAGGTAAAACTCACTCCTACGAGCAGTACTTC
clone_size: few; j_call: TRBJ1-6; v_call: TRBV11-2; cdr3_length: 17; d_call: TRBD1; cdr3_aa: CASSPGQPGWEPSPLHF; cdr3_nt: TGTGCCAGCAGCCCGGGACAGCCCGGATGGGAGCCCTCACCCCTCCACTTT
clone_size: NA; j_call: TRBJ1-1; v_call: TRBV6-5; cdr3_length: 14; d_call: NA; cdr3_aa: CASSYYRENTEAFF; cdr3_nt: TGTGCCAGCAGTTACTACAGAGAGAACACTGAAGCTTTCTTT
clone_size: NA; j_call: TRBJ2-7; v_call: TRBV4-1; cdr3_length: 17; d_call: TRBD2; cdr3_aa: CASSQFSGGRKPYEQYF; cdr3_nt: TGCGCCAGCAGCCAATTCTCTGGCGGGAGGAAGCCCTACGAGCAGTACTTC
clone_size: NA; j_call: TRBJ1-4; v_call: TRBV15; cdr3_length: 16; d_call: NA; cdr3_aa: CATSRDFARLDEKLFF; cdr3_nt: TGTGCCACCAGCAGAGATTTTGCCCGGTTAGATGAAAAACTGTTTTTT
clone_size: NA; j_call: TRBJ2-7; v_call: TRBV27; cdr3_length: 14; d_call: TRBD2; cdr3_aa: CASSSGTSGYEQYF; cdr3_nt: TGTGCCAGCAGTTCCGGGACTAGCGGTTACGAGCAGTACTTC
clone_size: NA; j_call: TRBJ2-7; v_call: TRBV23-1; cdr3_length: 18; d_call: TRBD1; cdr3_aa: CASSQFGECWDRGGEQYF; cdr3_nt: TGCGCCAGCAGTCAATTTGGCGAATGTTGGGACAGGGGGGGCGAGCAGTACTTC
clone_size: NA; j_call: TRBJ1-1; v_call: TRBV12-5; cdr3_length: 14; d_call: TRBD1; cdr3_aa: CASGFGQGNTEAFF; cdr3_nt: TGTGCTAGTGGTTTCGGACAGGGGAACACTGAAGCTTTCTTT
clone_size: NA; j_call: TRBJ2-3; v_call: TRBV7-9; cdr3_length: 14; d_call: NA; cdr3_aa: CASGFSLGTDTQYF; cdr3_nt: TGTGCCAGCGGCTTTAGTCTAGGCACAGATACGCAGTATTTT
clone_size: NA; j_call: TRBJ1-5; v_call: TRBV2; cdr3_length: 14; d_call: NA; cdr3_aa: CASSGTGYNQPQHF; cdr3_nt: TGTGCCAGCAGTGGAACAGGGTACAATCAGCCCCAGCATTTT
clone_size: NA; j_call: TRBJ1-2; v_call: TRBV2; cdr3_length: 14; d_call: TRBD1; cdr3_aa: CASSNDRGRYGYTF; cdr3_nt: TGTGCCAGCAGTAATGACAGGGGGAGGTATGGCTACACCTTC
clone_size: NA; j_call: TRBJ2-7; v_call: TRBV5-3; cdr3_length: 17; d_call: TRBD1; cdr3_aa: CARGSRPRQGAPYEQYF; cdr3_nt: TGTGCCCGGGGATCCCGACCTCGACAGGGTGCCCCATACGAGCAGTACTTC
clone_size: NA; j_call: TRBJ2-5; v_call: TRBV7-9; cdr3_length: 17; d_call: TRBD2; cdr3_aa: CASSLTGGTVVKETQYF; cdr3_nt: TGTGCCAGCAGCTTAACGGGAGGGACTGTTGTTAAGGAGACCCAGTACTTC
clone_size: NA; j_call: TRBJ2-4; v_call: TRBV12-2; cdr3_length: 18; d_call: NA; cdr3_aa: CASRLPLLVTGGGNIQYF; cdr3_nt: TGTGCAAGTCGCTTACCGCTATTGGTGACGGGAGGCGGAAACATTCAGTACTTC
clone_size: NA; j_call: TRBJ1-3; v_call: TRBV4-1; cdr3_length: 15; d_call: NA; cdr3_aa: CASSQQGLSRNTIYF; cdr3_nt: TGCGCCAGCAGCCAACAAGGACTTTCCAGGAACACCATATATTTT
clone_size: few; j_call: TRBJ2-3; v_call: TRBV6-4; cdr3_length: 14; d_call: TRBD2; cdr3_aa: CASSDRGGRDTQYF; cdr3_nt: TGTGCCAGCAGTGACAGGGGCGGGAGAGATACGCAGTATTTT
clone_size: NA; j_call: TRBJ2-3; v_call: TRBV12-5; cdr3_length: 19; d_call: TRBD1; cdr3_aa: CASGLVLGTGGRSTDTQYF; cdr3_nt: TGTGCTAGTGGTTTGGTACTTGGGACAGGGGGCAGGAGCACAGATACGCAGTATTTT
clone_size: NA; j_call: TRBJ1-2; v_call: TRBV30; cdr3_length: 11; d_call: NA; cdr3_aa: CAWNDDRGYTF; cdr3_nt: TGTGCCTGGAACGACGACAGGGGCTACACCTTC
clone_size: NA; j_call: TRBJ2-1; v_call: TRBV5-6; cdr3_length: 16; d_call: TRBD1; cdr3_aa: CASSLEGTGHYNEQFF; cdr3_nt: TGTGCCAGCAGCTTGGAGGGGACAGGGCACTACAATGAGCAGTTCTTC
clone_size: NA; j_call: TRBJ1-1; v_call: TRBV19; cdr3_length: 16; d_call: NA; cdr3_aa: CASSTNTGRADTEAFF; cdr3_nt: TGTGCCAGTAGTACAAACACAGGAAGGGCCGACACTGAAGCTTTCTTT
clone_size: NA; j_call: TRBJ2-1; v_call: TRBV5-1; cdr3_length: 16; d_call: TRBD2; cdr3_aa: CASSSLAGGTNYEQFF; cdr3_nt: TGCGCCAGCAGCTCCCTAGCGGGGGGTACCAATTATGAGCAGTTCTTC
clone_size: NA; j_call: TRBJ1-2; v_call: TRBV6-5; cdr3_length: 14; d_call: TRBD1; cdr3_aa: CASSYSIIQGGYTF; cdr3_nt: TGTGCCAGCAGTTACTCGATAATACAGGGGGGCTACACCTTC
clone_size: NA; j_call: TRBJ2-2; v_call: TRBV10-3; cdr3_length: 14; d_call: TRBD1; cdr3_aa: CAIMTGVNTGELFF; cdr3_nt: TGTGCCATCATGACAGGGGTTAACACCGGGGAGCTGTTTTTT
clone_size: once; j_call: TRBJ2-7; v_call: TRBV2; cdr3_length: 15; d_call: NA; cdr3_aa: CASSDRGMGTYEQYF; cdr3_nt: TGTGCCAGCAGTGATAGGGGGATGGGGACCTACGAGCAGTACTTC
clone_size: NA; j_call: TRBJ1-4; v_call: TRBV29-1; cdr3_length: 14; d_call: NA; cdr3_aa: CSAQDSRGNEKLFF; cdr3_nt: TGCAGCGCCCAGGACAGTCGCGGTAATGAAAAACTGTTTTTT
clone_size: NA; j_call: TRBJ2-7; v_call: TRBV2; cdr3_length: 12; d_call: TRBD1; cdr3_aa: CAGQTGLYEQYF; cdr3_nt: TGTGCCGGTCAGACAGGGCTCTACGAGCAGTACTTC
clone_size: NA; j_call: TRBJ1-1; v_call: TRBV28; cdr3_length: 13; d_call: NA; cdr3_aa: CASSPPDSTEAFF; cdr3_nt: TGTGCCAGCAGCCCCCCGGACAGCACTGAAGCTTTCTTT
clone_size: NA; j_call: TRBJ1-5; v_call: TRBV6-1; cdr3_length: 14; d_call: NA; cdr3_aa: CASRTAGVGQPQHF; cdr3_nt: TGTGCCAGCAGGACCGCCGGGGTGGGGCAGCCCCAGCATTTT